A selection of T cell receptor beta chains follows, all from one sample in a study of glioma-infiltrating T cells. TCRdb itself ran the multiplex PCR reads through MiXCR, one entry per CDR3 protein. The sample lists around 99,000 distinct CDR3 sequences, less than 30% seen once, with 35% in the top ten. Specimen: glioma tissue, nonneoplastic brain tissue, or PBMCs (not recorded which). These receptors were taken from a human donor with low-grade glioma or glioblastoma, undergoing nonglioma brain surgery, or in good health (not recorded which). Both conserved end residues are part of each CDR3. The D gene is left open where the match is weak. Size is omitted from some rows. Given values are once, few, many or a class for expanded clones.

many | TRBJ2-3 | TRBD2 | TRBV28 | 15 | TGTGCCAGCAACACCGCGACTAGCGGCACAGATACGCAGTATTTT | CASNTATSGTDTQYF
many | TRBJ1-4 | NA | TRBV2 | 14 | TGTGCCAGCAGTGACCGGGAGGCTAATGAAAAACTGTTTTTT | CASSDREANEKLFF
NA | TRBJ2-5 | TRBD1 | TRBV29-1 | 13 | TGCAGCGTTAGGGGACAGGGTGGGGAGACCAAGTACTTC | CSVRGQGGETKYF
many | TRBJ2-1 | NA | TRBV6-6 | 15 | TGTGCCAGCAGTTACTCCGGGCAGGGAAGCAATGAGCAGTTCTTC | CASSYSGQGSNEQFF
once | TRBJ2-1 | TRBD2 | TRBV28 | 15 | TGTGCCAGCAGTTTTACAACGGGAGGGCCTGGTGTTCAGTTCTTC | CASSFTTGGPGVQFF
many | TRBJ1-5 | NA | TRBV20-1 | 14 | TGCAGTGCCACTTACGGATATAGCAATCAGCCCCAGCATTTT | CSATYGYSNQPQHF
many | TRBJ2-3 | TRBD2 | TRBV20-1 | 16 | TGCAGTGCCACCAAACCCCTAGCGGGAGCCACAGATACGCAGTATTTT | CSATKPLAGATDTQYF
many | TRBJ1-3 | NA | TRBV20-1 | 12 | TGCAGTGCTAGTCCAGGGGAAAACACCATATATTTT | CSASPGENTIYF
many | TRBJ2-7 | NA | TRBV18 | 11 | TGTGCCAGCTCCCGACAGGACGAGCAGTACTTC | CASSRQDEQYF
many | TRBJ1-5 | TRBD1 | TRBV19 | 16 | TGTGCCAGTAGTAATCCCTACAGGGGAAGGAATCAGCCCCAGCATTTT | CASSNPYRGRNQPQHF
many | TRBJ1-1 | TRBD1 | TRBV28 | 19 | TGTGCCAGCAGTCCACCCCCGGGACAGGGGAGGCGATGGAACACTGAAGCTTTCTTT | CASSPPPGQGRRWNTEAFF
many | TRBJ2-7 | NA | TRBV25-1 | 11 | TGTGCCAGCAGTGAGGGACGCGAGCAGTACTTC | CASSEGREQYF
once | TRBJ2-5 | NA | TRBV20-1 | 13 | TGCAGTGCTAGGACAGGGGGCGGGGGGGCCCAGTACTTC | CSARTGGGGAQYF
NA | TRBJ2-1 | TRBD1 | TRBV6-1 | 14 | TGTGCCAGCAGTAGGGGACAGCGAAACAATGGGCAGTTCTTC | CASSRGQRNNGQFF
many | TRBJ2-3 | NA | TRBV15 | 15 | TGTGCCACCAGGAGGTCGGCATCACACACAGATACGCAGTATTTT | CATRRSASHTDTQYF
few | TRBJ2-1 | NA | TRBV12-3/TRBV12-4 | 13 | TGTGCCAGCAGTTTAAAGCTTACAGCTGAGCAGTTCTTC | CASSLKLTAEQFF